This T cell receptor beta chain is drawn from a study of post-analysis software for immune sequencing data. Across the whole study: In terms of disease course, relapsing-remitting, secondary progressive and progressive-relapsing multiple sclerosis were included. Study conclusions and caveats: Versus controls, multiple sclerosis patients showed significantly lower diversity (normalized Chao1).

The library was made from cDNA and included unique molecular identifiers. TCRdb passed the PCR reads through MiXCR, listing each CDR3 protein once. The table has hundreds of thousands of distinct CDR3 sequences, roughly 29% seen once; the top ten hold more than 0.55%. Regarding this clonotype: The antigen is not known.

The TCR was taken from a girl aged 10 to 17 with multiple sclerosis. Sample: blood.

The DNA of the CDR3 is TGTGCCAGCAGAAACTCCCTCCAGGTGGCTAGCGGACAGCAGTTCTTC. Its protein product is CASRNSLQVASGQQFF. The rearrangement uses TRBV12-3 or TRBV12-4 and TRBJ2-1; 7 bases map to TRBD2. The CDR3 spans 16 residues. Unmatched junction bases numbered 19, after V lost 6 bases and J lost 11 bases.